This T cell receptor beta chain was sequenced in a study of beta chain features in type 1 diabetes. Overall study: Patients shared similar age, gender and cell yields with healthy donors.

This clone was observed once. Investigators reverse transcribed all isolated RNA, so they sequenced expressed TCRB transcripts. Only in-frame clones appear in the TCRdb table, and some are missing; sequencing was by immunoSEQ multiplex PCR. This sample has 300,000 to 450,000 clones, with roughly 12% found just once. The sequenced sample was naive CD4+ T cells from blood. The source is a man younger than 35 in good health.

CDR3: CASSLKRGQPQHF. CDR3 DNA sequence: TGTGCCAGCAGTTTAAAGCGAGGGCAGCCCCAGCATTTT. This chain uses TRBV6-5 with TRBJ1-5; D gene ambiguous. CDR1 is MNHEY, CDR2 SVGAGI, per germline. V was shortened by 4 bases and J by 7 bases, with 11 bases between the two germline ends. This CDR3 has 13 residues.